This T cell receptor beta chain comes out of a study of T cell repertoires in cytomegalovirus infection. From germline, CDR1 is SEHNR and CDR2 FQNEAQ (reference sequence). V was clipped by 3 bases and J by 3 bases, with 9 bases between them. The CDR3 covers 13 residues. This clonotype has a handful of counts. Its antigen remains unidentified. MiXCR, run by TCRdb on the reads, gives a single entry per CDR3 protein. The sample shows approximately 470,000 distinct CDR3 sequences, about two fifths of them seen only once. The sample here was cultured PBMCs, taken from culture after CMV antigen stimulation. This receptor was taken from a human donor in good health (CMV status not recorded). Some clones in this sample may be carry-over from other donors' samples. The J gene is TRBJ2-7, the V gene TRBV7-9; possibly TRBD2 for D (5 bases). The DNA for the CDR3 is TGTGCCAGCAGCTTTTCGGGGAACTACGAGCAGTACTTC. Translating it yields CASSFSGNYEQYF.